These 3 T cell receptor beta chains originate from one sample sequenced in a study of control samples from healthy donors and cancer patients. The assay was immunoSEQ multiplex PCR, and TCRdb's table has in-frame clones only and misses some. The sample contains about 140,000 clones, more than 90% of which appear only once. Sequenced: blood. These TCRs come from a young man in good health.

This clone was counted at least ten times. The rearrangement links TRBV28 to TRBJ1-4; D is unresolved. V gave up 5 bases and J gave up 7 bases, with 17 bases separating them. The CDR3 has 15 amino acids. In germline, CDR1 is MDHEN, CDR2 SYDVKM. CDR3 nucleotides: TGTGCCAGCAGTCGAACCCGGAGGTTTGGTGAAAAACTGTTTTTT. Its protein product is CASSRTRRFGEKLFF.

This chain uses TRBV7-2 with TRBJ2-3; TRBD2 matches at 11 bases. J was trimmed by 3 bases and V by 5 bases; bases with no gene match: 4. The germline gives CDR1 SGHTA, CDR2 FQGNSA. This CDR3 has 15 amino acids. CDR3 sequence: CASSLTSGRTDTQYF. CDR3 bases: TGTGCCAGCAGCCTTACTAGCGGGAGAACAGATACGCAGTATTTT.

The chain has TRBV4-2 and TRBJ2-7, with D perhaps matching TRBD2 (7 bases). The V gene's germline CDR1 is LGHNA and CDR2 YNFKEQ. The CDR3 extends over 16 amino acids. V lost 0 bases and J lost 6, with 18 bases in between. Here the CDR3 reads CASSQETGAGEAEQYF. CDR3 coding DNA: TGTGCCAGCAGCCAAGAGACGGGGGCGGGGGAAGCCGAGCAGTACTTC.